Listed below are T cell receptor beta chains from one sample, sequenced in a study of blood T cell repertoires in COVID-19. This table comes from immunoSEQ multiplex PCR, and its TCRdb copy is limited to in-frame clones, with some not included. Of 130,000 or so clones listed, roughly four fifths are singletons. What was sequenced was peripheral blood. The receptors shown here come from a human donor in a cohort sampled during active COVID-19. CDR3s include the opening cysteine and the closing phenylalanine or tryptophan. Each record gives: J gene, V gene, D gene, clone size, CDR3 protein, CDR3 DNA. A D gene is named only where the DNA matches it firmly. Clone size, where shown, is once, few, many, or a class for clones that have expanded.

j_call: TRBJ1-1; v_call: TRBV2; d_call: TRBD1; clone_size: -; cdr3_aa: CASSDRARGIKNTEAFF; cdr3_nt: TGTGCCAGTTCAGACAGGGCCCGAGGTATAAAGAACACTGAAGCTTTCTTT
j_call: TRBJ2-1; v_call: TRBV10-3; d_call: TRBD1; clone_size: -; cdr3_aa: CAISDWDRSYNEQFF; cdr3_nt: TGTGCCATCAGTGACTGGGACAGGTCCTACAATGAGCAGTTCTTC
j_call: TRBJ1-6; v_call: TRBV7-9; d_call: -; clone_size: -; cdr3_aa: CASSSYTVSNSPLHF; cdr3_nt: TGTGCCAGCAGCTCCTACACAGTATCAAATTCACCCCTCCACTTT
j_call: TRBJ1-2; v_call: TRBV4-3; d_call: TRBD1; clone_size: -; cdr3_aa: CASSHGTGKDYGYTF; cdr3_nt: TGCGCCAGCAGCCATGGGACAGGGAAGGACTATGGCTACACCTTC
j_call: TRBJ2-5; v_call: TRBV6-6; d_call: TRBD2; clone_size: -; cdr3_aa: CASSLGLAGGQETQYF; cdr3_nt: TGTGCCAGCAGTCTCGGACTAGCGGGGGGCCAAGAGACCCAGTACTTC
j_call: TRBJ2-1; v_call: TRBV5-1; d_call: -; clone_size: -; cdr3_aa: CASSRNDEQFF; cdr3_nt: TGCGCCAGCAGCCGTAATGATGAGCAGTTCTTC
j_call: TRBJ2-3; v_call: TRBV5-1; d_call: -; clone_size: -; cdr3_aa: CASSLPPTDTQYF; cdr3_nt: TGCGCCAGCAGCTTGCCTCCCACAGATACGCAGTATTTT
j_call: TRBJ2-5; v_call: TRBV6-2/TRBV6-3; d_call: TRBD2; clone_size: -; cdr3_aa: CASSPLGLAGETQYF; cdr3_nt: TGTGCCAGCAGTCCCCTGGGACTAGCGGGGGAGACCCAGTACTTC
j_call: TRBJ1-1; v_call: TRBV4-1; d_call: -; clone_size: once; cdr3_aa: CASSQDGAYRDGMNTEAFF; cdr3_nt: TGCGCCAGCAGCCAAGATGGGGCATACAGGGATGGGATGAACACTGAAGCTTTCTTT
j_call: TRBJ1-5; v_call: TRBV10-3; d_call: -; clone_size: -; cdr3_aa: CAISEQVSGQPQHF; cdr3_nt: TGTGCCATCAGTGAGCAGGTCTCAGGTCAGCCCCAGCATTTT
j_call: TRBJ1-2; v_call: TRBV12-3/TRBV12-4; d_call: -; clone_size: -; cdr3_aa: CASSPNRLYGYTF; cdr3_nt: TGTGCCAGCAGTCCCAACAGGTTATATGGCTACACCTTC
j_call: TRBJ1-1; v_call: TRBV3-1/TRBV3-2; d_call: -; clone_size: -; cdr3_aa: CASSPRGTEAFF; cdr3_nt: TGTGCCAGCAGCCCAAGGGGGACTGAAGCTTTCTTT
j_call: TRBJ2-2; v_call: TRBV7-9; d_call: -; clone_size: -; cdr3_aa: CASSLGQDANTGELFF; cdr3_nt: TGTGCCAGCAGCTTAGGACAGGACGCGAACACCGGGGAGCTGTTTTTT
j_call: TRBJ2-7; v_call: TRBV28; d_call: -; clone_size: -; cdr3_aa: CASRTQGLTYEQYF; cdr3_nt: TGTGCCAGCAGAACCCAGGGGCTGACCTACGAGCAGTACTTC
j_call: TRBJ2-2; v_call: TRBV6-5; d_call: -; clone_size: few; cdr3_aa: CASRSAENTGELFF; cdr3_nt: TGTGCCAGCCGGTCGGCGGAGAACACCGGGGAGCTGTTTTTT
j_call: TRBJ1-5; v_call: TRBV5-5; d_call: TRBD1; clone_size: -; cdr3_aa: CASSFTPGTGGNQPQHF; cdr3_nt: TGTGCCAGCAGCTTTACCCCCGGGACAGGGGGGAATCAGCCCCAGCATTTT
j_call: TRBJ1-4; v_call: TRBV10-3; d_call: TRBD1; clone_size: -; cdr3_aa: CAIRGGTATNEKLFF; cdr3_nt: TGTGCCATCAGAGGAGGGACAGCAACTAATGAAAAACTGTTTTTT
j_call: TRBJ2-3; v_call: TRBV5-1; d_call: TRBD1; clone_size: -; cdr3_aa: CASSLAGGTGFTDTQYF; cdr3_nt: TGCGCCAGCAGCTTGGCCGGAGGGACAGGGTTCACAGATACGCAGTATTTT
j_call: TRBJ2-3; v_call: TRBV6-5; d_call: TRBD1; clone_size: -; cdr3_aa: CASSPAGQGRDTQYF; cdr3_nt: TGTGCCAGCAGTCCGGCGGGACAGGGGCGAGATACGCAGTATTTT
j_call: TRBJ2-7; v_call: TRBV10-1; d_call: -; clone_size: -; cdr3_aa: CASSRQASYEQYF; cdr3_nt: TGCGCCAGCTCTCGACAGGCCTCCTACGAGCAGTACTTC
j_call: TRBJ1-2; v_call: TRBV10-3; d_call: -; clone_size: -; cdr3_aa: CAIRGDRENYGYTF; cdr3_nt: TGTGCCATCAGGGGTGACAGAGAAAACTATGGCTACACCTTC
j_call: TRBJ1-6; v_call: TRBV6-6; d_call: -; clone_size: -; cdr3_aa: CASSYGSGANSPLHF; cdr3_nt: TGTGCCAGCAGTTACGGGTCAGGGGCCAATTCACCCCTCCACTTT
j_call: TRBJ1-4; v_call: TRBV5-1; d_call: -; clone_size: -; cdr3_aa: CASSKDGAATNEKLFF; cdr3_nt: TGCGCCAGCAGCAAGGATGGGGCCGCAACTAATGAAAAACTGTTTTTT